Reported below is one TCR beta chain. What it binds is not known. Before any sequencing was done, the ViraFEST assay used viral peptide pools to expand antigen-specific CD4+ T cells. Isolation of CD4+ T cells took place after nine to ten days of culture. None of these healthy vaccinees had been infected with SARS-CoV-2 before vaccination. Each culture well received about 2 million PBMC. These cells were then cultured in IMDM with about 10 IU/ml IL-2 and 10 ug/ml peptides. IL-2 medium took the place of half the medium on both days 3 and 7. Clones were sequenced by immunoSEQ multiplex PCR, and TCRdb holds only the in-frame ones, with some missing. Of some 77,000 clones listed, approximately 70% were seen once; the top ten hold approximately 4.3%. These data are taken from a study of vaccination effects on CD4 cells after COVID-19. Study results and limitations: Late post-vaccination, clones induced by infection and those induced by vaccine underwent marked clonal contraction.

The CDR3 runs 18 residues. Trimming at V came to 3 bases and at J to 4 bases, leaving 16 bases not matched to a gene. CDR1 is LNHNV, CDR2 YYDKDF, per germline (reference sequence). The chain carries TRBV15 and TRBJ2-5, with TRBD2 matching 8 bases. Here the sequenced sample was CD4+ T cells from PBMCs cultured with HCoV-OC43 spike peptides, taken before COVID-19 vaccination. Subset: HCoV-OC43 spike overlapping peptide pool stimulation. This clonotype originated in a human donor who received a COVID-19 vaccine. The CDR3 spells CATSRTTRGLVGIETQYF. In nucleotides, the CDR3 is TGTGCCACCAGCAGGACAACGCGGGGACTAGTAGGAATAGAGACCCAGTACTTC.